The 20 T cell receptor beta chains below come from one sample, sequenced in a study of OX40 agonist ivuxolimab in advanced cancers. This table comes from immunoSEQ multiplex PCR, and its TCRdb copy is limited to in-frame clones, with some not included. This table has nearly 80,000 clones, 80% to 95% appearing once. The sequences come from CD4+ or CD8+ T cells sorted from blood, collected in a trial of the OX40 agonist ivuxolimab. Receptors were obtained from an adult with an advanced solid tumor such as melanoma, head and neck, liver or kidney cancer.

J is TRBJ1-1 and V is TRBV10-1; D unresolved. V was clipped by 4 bases and J by 1 base, with 7 bases between them. This CDR3 has 13 amino acids. Germline values: CDR1 WNHNN, CDR2 SYGVQD (reference sequence). This chain's CDR3 is CASSASRNTEAFF. CDR3 in DNA: TGCGCCAGCAGTGCGAGCAGGAACACTGAAGCTTTCTTT.

This chain joins TRBV6-5 and TRBJ1-4; D not certain. Germline V gene data show CDR1 as MNHEY and CDR2 as SVGAGI. The CDR3 contains 15 residues. The V end lost 5 bases, the J end lost 4 bases, and 14 bases lay between the germline ends. CDR3 region: CASSGGPAGNEKLFF. CDR3 sequence (DNA): TGTGCCAGCAGTGGTGGGCCGGCCGGTAATGAAAAACTGTTTTTT.

V usage is TRBV5-6 and J usage is TRBJ1-5, with D perhaps TRBD1 (5 bases). Deletions cut 4 bases from V and 2 bases from J, with 19 bases between. The germline gives CDR1 SGHDT, CDR2 YYEEEE. This CDR3 has 17 amino acids. As DNA, the CDR3 is TGTGCCAGCAGCCCGTCCTCAGGGCGCATGGGCAATCAGCCCCAGCATTTT. Residues: CASSPSSGRMGNQPQHF.

The chain recombines TRBV12-5 with TRBJ1-5; the D gene is possibly TRBD1 (6 bases). The V end was cut by 0 bases, the J end by 5 bases, with 26 bases between. CDR1 LGHNT and CDR2 FRNRAP come from the germline V gene. The length of the CDR3 is 20 residues. CDR3 in amino acids: CASGLVMTAGADPGDQPQHF. The CDR3 DNA follows: TGTGCTAGTGGTTTGGTAATGACGGCAGGGGCTGATCCCGGGGATCAGCCCCAGCATTTT.

Of note for this clone: The germline gene is not matched at one end of the junction; a read error may be the cause. V is TRBV6-1 and J is TRBJ1-2; possible D gene TRBD1, 5 bases. Germline CDR1 reads MNHNS; CDR2 reads SASEGT. The CDR3 is made up of 12 amino acids. The CDR3 loop is CASRWDRGTYFF. CDR3 sequence (DNA): TGTGCCAGCAGATGGGATAGGGGAACTTATTTCTTC.

This chain joins TRBV7-9 and TRBJ1-4; possibly TRBD1 for D (6 bases). The CDR3 extends over 13 amino acids. V was pared by 7 bases and J by 7 bases, with 13 bases between. Per the germline V gene, CDR1 is SEHNR and CDR2 is FQNEAQ (reference sequence). The CDR3 loop reads CASNDRSGEKLFF. The CDR3 nucleotides read TGTGCCAGCAACGACAGGAGCGGTGAAAAACTGTTTTTT.

This CDR3 is CASSPTRGQETQYF. In DNA, the CDR3 is TGCGCCAGCAGCCCTACGAGGGGTCAGGAGACCCAGTACTTC. V gene TRBV4-1 combines with J gene TRBJ2-5, with D tentatively TRBD1 or TRBD2 (5 bases each). Trimming shortened V by 4 bases and J by 5 bases, and 14 bases separated the two germline ends. The CDR3 is 14 residues long. From germline, CDR1 is MGHRA and CDR2 YSYEKL.

This chain links TRBV11-2 with TRBJ1-6; a possible D gene is TRBD1 (5 bases). The germline V gene encodes CDR1 SGHAT and CDR2 FQNNGV. Trimming cost V 3 bases and J 5 bases, with 8 bases left between them. CDR3 size: 14 residues. In DNA form, the CDR3 reads TGTGCCAGCAGCTTGGGGGTAAATAATTCACCCCTCCACTTT. Translation: CASSLGVNNSPLHF.

This chain joins TRBV18 and TRBJ1-5; D is undetermined. V lost 6 bases and J lost 1, with 10 bases in between. In germline, CDR1 is KGHSH, CDR2 LQKENI. There are 14 residues in the CDR3. CDR3 coding DNA: TGTGCCAGCTCGACGGAACTAAGCAATCAGCCCCAGCATTTT. It specifies CASSTELSNQPQHF.

This chain's CDR3 is CASSAETGGGNIQYF. The CDR3 nucleotides read TGTGCCAGCTCGGCCGAGACAGGGGGCGGAAACATTCAGTACTTC. V usage is TRBV18 and J usage is TRBJ2-4; 10 positions match TRBD1. Losses at the gene ends were 6 bases for V and 6 bases for J; bases not matched to a gene: 8. CDR1 and CDR2 from the germline V gene are KGHSH and LQKENI. The CDR3 consists of 15 residues.

The genes are TRBV5-6 and TRBJ1-1; D unresolved. The CDR3 consists of 13 residues. The V gene lost 4 bases and the J gene lost 1 base, with 8 bases spanning the gap. In germline, CDR1 is SGHDT, CDR2 YYEEEE. CDR3 DNA sequence: TGTGCCAGCAGCCCCCTGGCGAACACTGAAGCTTTCTTT. Translation: CASSPLANTEAFF.

This chain joins TRBV6-5 and TRBJ1-4; 10 bases align to TRBD1. The germline gives CDR1 MNHEY, CDR2 SVGAGI. The CDR3 contains 15 residues. V shed 6 bases, J shed 2 bases, and the junction held 3 bases outside the gene matches. DNA of the CDR3: TGTGCCAGCAGGCTGACAGGGGGCACTAATGAAAAACTGTTTTTT. Translating gives CASRLTGGTNEKLFF.

The rearrangement joins TRBV5-5 to TRBJ1-2; 9 nucleotides line up with TRBD1. The CDR3 runs 15 residues. V gave up 0 bases and J gave up 6 bases; unmatched junction bases: 6. The germline V gene has CDR1 SGHKS and CDR2 YYEKEE (reference sequence). The CDR3 nucleotides are TGTGCCAGCAGCTTGGCGGGACAGGGAGGGGATGGCTACACCTTC. Encoded protein: CASSLAGQGGDGYTF.

This rearrangement joins TRBV5-1 to TRBJ1-3; 7 bases align to TRBD1. The junction had 5 bases not matched to a gene; V was cut back by 0 bases and J by 8 bases. The length of the CDR3 is 14 residues. Germline lookup yields CDR1 SGHRS and CDR2 YFSETQ. DNA for the CDR3: TGCGCCAGCAGCTTGGCGACAGGGACGGACACCATATATTTT. Translating gives CASSLATGTDTIYF.

The rearrangement joins TRBV5-1 to TRBJ2-7; 7 bases align to TRBD1. This CDR3 region has 15 residues. The V and J ends lost 0 bases and 5 bases, in that order; junction bases with no gene match: 8. Germline loops: CDR1 SGHRS, CDR2 YFSETQ. The CDR3 DNA is TGCGCCAGCAGCTTGGTACAGGGGCCTAACCACGAGCAGTACTTC. Residues: CASSLVQGPNHEQYF.

DNA of the CDR3: TGCGCCAGCAGCTTGGCAGGACAGGGGTCAGATACGCAGTATTTT. This codes for CASSLAGQGSDTQYF. This sequence joins TRBV5-1 and TRBJ2-3; TRBD1 matches 9 bases. Trimming took 0 bases from V and 4 from J; bases not matched to a gene: 3. Germline V gene data show CDR1 as SGHRS and CDR2 as YFSETQ. The CDR3 sequence is 15 residues long.

The chain uses TRBV2 and TRBJ2-2; D unresolved. V was cut by 8 bases and J by 0 bases, with 13 bases left in between. The CDR3 loop spans 15 amino acids. Germline V gene lookup returns CDR1 SNHLY and CDR2 FYNNEI. CDR3 DNA sequence: TGTGCCAGCCGCTTGGTCGCGGCGAACACCGGGGAGCTGTTTTTT. Its protein product is CASRLVAANTGELFF.

This clone was seen once. The V gene is TRBV4-1, the J gene TRBJ2-3, with 8 bases aligning to TRBD2. Germline CDR1 reads MGHRA; CDR2 reads YSYEKL. The CDR3 has 17 amino acids. J was trimmed by 1 base and V by 0 bases; bases with no gene match: 6. Here the CDR3 DNA reads TGCGCCAGCAGCCAAGATCGGAGAGCGGGGGGCACAGATACGCAGTATTTT. Its translation is CASSQDRRAGGTDTQYF.

The chain carries TRBV27 and TRBJ1-2, with D perhaps matching TRBD1 (5 bases). Germline assignment: CDR1 MNHEY and CDR2 SMNVEV (reference sequence). The V end lost 4 bases, the J end lost 0 bases, and 12 bases lay between the germline ends. The CDR3 is 15 amino acids. For the CDR3, the DNA is TGTGCCAGCAGTTCGGAGGGACGGTCTAACTATGGCTACACCTTC. Amino acids: CASSSEGRSNYGYTF.

The chain has TRBV7-6 and TRBJ2-2; no firm D call. Per germline, CDR1 SGHVS and CDR2 FNYEAQ. V was pared by 5 bases and J by 4 bases, with 8 bases between. This CDR3 has 13 amino acids. The chain's CDR3 is CASSLFTTGELFF. Here the CDR3 DNA reads TGTGCCAGCAGCCTTTTTACCACCGGGGAGCTGTTTTTT.